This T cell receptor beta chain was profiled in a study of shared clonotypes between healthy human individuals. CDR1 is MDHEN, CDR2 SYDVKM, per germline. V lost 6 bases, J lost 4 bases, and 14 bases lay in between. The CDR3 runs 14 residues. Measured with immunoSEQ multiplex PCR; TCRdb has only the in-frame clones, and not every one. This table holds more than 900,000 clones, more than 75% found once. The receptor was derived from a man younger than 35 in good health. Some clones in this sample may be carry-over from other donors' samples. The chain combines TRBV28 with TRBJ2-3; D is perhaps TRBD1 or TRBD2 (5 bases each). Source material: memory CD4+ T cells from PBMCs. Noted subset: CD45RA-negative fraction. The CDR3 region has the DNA TGTGCCAGCAGGCAGGGCGGGCGTCCAGATACGCAGTATTTT. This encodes CASRQGGRPDTQYF.